This T cell receptor (beta chain) comes out of a study of regulatory T cells in long-lasting Graves disease. Sample time point: newly diagnosed GD, antithyroid drugs for less than 3 months. After RNA was extracted from PBMCs, the TCR library was made from it. With iRepertoire HTBI primers and Arm-PCR of CDR3 regions, TCR beta libraries were built. In TCRdb, the multiplex PCR reads were re-called with MiXCR into one record per CDR3 protein. Of roughly 350,000 distinct CDR3 sequences in the sample, approximately 15% are singletons; the top ten hold approximately 30%. The CDR3 spans 12 residues. For this clonotype: One base away lies a much larger clone, so this may be a sequencing read error.

This sample was shared with a second study, whose subject was T cells in Graves' hyperthyroidism and ophthalmopathy. This second study notes: The primer set for the first-round RT-PCR of the TCR CDR3 was HTBI.

The chain carries TRBV12-3 or TRBV12-4 and TRBJ2-1, with 11 positions matching TRBD2. The material sequenced was peripheral blood mononuclear cells (PBMCs), taken at new diagnosis, from a patient treated with antithyroid drugs. The TCR sequence derives from a man aged 35 to 55 with Graves disease. CDR3 coding DNA: TGTGCCATCAATCTAGCGGGGGGCCCCGCGATCTTC. This codes for CAINLAGGPAIF.